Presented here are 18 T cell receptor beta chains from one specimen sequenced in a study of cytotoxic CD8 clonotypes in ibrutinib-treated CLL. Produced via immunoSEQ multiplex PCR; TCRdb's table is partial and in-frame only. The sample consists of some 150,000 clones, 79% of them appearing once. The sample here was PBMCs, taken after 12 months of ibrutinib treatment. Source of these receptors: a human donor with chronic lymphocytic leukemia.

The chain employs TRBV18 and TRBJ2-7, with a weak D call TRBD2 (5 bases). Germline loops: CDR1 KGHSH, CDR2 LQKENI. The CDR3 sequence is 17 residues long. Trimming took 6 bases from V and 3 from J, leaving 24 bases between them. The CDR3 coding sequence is TGTGCCAGCTCCCAATTCGGAGGAGCGGTACTTAACTACGAGCAGTACTTC. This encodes CASSQFGGAVLNYEQYF.

CDR3 region: CASSATGTLKNIQYF. CDR3 nucleotides: TGTGCCAGCAGCGCCACCGGGACTCTCAAAAACATTCAGTACTTC. The rearrangement links TRBV13 to TRBJ2-4, with D perhaps TRBD2 (6 bases). This CDR3 is 15 amino acids long. The germline CDR1 and CDR2 sequences are PRHDT and FYEKMQ (reference sequence). Trimming took off 5 bases at V and 3 bases at J, with 14 bases between the two ends.

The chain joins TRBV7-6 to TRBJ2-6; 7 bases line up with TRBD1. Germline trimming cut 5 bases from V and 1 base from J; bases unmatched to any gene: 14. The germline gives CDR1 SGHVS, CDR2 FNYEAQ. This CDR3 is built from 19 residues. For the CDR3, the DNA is TGTGCCAGCAGCGTCGAGGTCTACAGGGGACAATCTGGGGCCAACGTCCTGACTTTC. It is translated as CASSVEVYRGQSGANVLTF.

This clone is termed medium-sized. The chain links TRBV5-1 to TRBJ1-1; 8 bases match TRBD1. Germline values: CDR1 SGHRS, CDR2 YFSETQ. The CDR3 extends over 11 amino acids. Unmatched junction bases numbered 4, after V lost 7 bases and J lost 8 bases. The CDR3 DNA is TGCGCCAGCGGACAGGGACTAGAAGCTTTCTTT. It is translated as CASGQGLEAFF. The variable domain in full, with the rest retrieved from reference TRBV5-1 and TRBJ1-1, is KAGVTQTPRYLIKTRGQQVTLSCSPISGHRSVSWYQQTPGQGLQFLFEYFSETQRNKGNFPGRFSGRQFSNSRSEMNVSTLELGDSALYLCASGQGLEAFFGQGTRLTVV.

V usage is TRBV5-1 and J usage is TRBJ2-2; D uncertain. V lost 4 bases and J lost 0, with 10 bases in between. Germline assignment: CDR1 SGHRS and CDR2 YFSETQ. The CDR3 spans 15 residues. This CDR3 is CASSRATSNTGELFF. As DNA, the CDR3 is TGCGCCAGCAGCCGGGCCACCTCGAACACCGGGGAGCTGTTTTTT.

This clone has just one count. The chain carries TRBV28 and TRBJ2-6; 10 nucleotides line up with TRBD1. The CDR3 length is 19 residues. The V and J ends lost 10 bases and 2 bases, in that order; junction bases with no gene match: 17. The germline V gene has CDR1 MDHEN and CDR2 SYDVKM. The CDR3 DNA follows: TGTGCCACCGACCTAACGAGACAGGGGGCGCAGGCTGGGGCCAACGTCCTGACTTTC. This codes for CATDLTRQGAQAGANVLTF.

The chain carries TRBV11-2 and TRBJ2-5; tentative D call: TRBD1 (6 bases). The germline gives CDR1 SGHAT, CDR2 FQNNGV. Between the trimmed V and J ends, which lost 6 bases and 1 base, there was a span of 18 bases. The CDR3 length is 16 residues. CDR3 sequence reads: CASSRQVHGRQETQYF. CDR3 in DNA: TGTGCCAGCAGTCGACAGGTTCATGGGCGCCAAGAGACCCAGTACTTC.

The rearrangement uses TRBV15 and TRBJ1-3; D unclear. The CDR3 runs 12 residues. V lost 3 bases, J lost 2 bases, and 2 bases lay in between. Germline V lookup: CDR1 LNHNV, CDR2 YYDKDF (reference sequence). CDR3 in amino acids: CATSRTGNTIYF. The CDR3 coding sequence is TGTGCCACCAGCAGGACTGGAAACACCATATATTTT.

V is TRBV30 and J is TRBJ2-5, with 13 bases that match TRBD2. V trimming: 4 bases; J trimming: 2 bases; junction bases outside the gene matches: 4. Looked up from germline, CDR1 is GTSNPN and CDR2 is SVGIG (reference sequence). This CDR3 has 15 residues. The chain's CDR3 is CAWTSGLAGQETQYF. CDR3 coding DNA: TGTGCCTGGACTTCGGGACTAGCGGGACAAGAGACCCAGTACTTC.

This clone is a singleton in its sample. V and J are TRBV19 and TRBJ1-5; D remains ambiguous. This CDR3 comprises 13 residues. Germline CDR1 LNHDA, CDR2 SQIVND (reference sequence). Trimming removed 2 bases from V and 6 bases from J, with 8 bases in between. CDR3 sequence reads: CASSILGFQPQHF. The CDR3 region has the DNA TGTGCCAGTAGTATACTGGGGTTTCAGCCCCAGCATTTT.

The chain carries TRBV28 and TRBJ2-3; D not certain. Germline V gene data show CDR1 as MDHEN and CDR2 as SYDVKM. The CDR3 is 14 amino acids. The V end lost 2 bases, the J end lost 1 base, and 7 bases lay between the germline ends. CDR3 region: CASSLSRGTDTQYF. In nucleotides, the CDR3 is TGTGCCAGCAGTTTAAGCAGAGGCACAGATACGCAGTATTTT.

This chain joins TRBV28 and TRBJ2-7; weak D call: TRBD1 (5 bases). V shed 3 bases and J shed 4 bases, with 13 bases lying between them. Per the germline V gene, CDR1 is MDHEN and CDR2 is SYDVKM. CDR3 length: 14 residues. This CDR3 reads CASSFQGIGYEQYF. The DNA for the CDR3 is TGTGCCAGCAGTTTCCAGGGAATAGGATACGAGCAGTACTTC.

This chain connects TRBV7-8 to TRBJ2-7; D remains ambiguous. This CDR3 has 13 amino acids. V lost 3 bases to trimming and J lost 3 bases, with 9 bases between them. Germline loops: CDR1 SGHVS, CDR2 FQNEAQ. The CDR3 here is CASSLWADYEQYF. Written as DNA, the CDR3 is TGTGCCAGCAGCTTGTGGGCAGACTACGAGCAGTACTTC.

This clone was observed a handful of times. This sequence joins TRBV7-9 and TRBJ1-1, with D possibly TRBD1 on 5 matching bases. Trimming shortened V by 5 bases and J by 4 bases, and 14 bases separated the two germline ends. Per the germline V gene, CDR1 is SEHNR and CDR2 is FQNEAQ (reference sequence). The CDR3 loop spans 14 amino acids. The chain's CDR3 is CASSKFDQGTEAFF. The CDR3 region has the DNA TGTGCCAGCAGCAAATTCGACCAGGGCACTGAAGCTTTCTTT. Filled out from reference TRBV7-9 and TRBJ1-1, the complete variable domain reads DTGVSQNPRHKITKRGQNVTFRCDPISEHNRLYWYRQTLGQGPEFLTYFQNEAQLEKSRLLSDRFSAERPKGSFSTLEIQRTEQGDSAMYLCASSKFDQGTEAFFGQGTRLTVV.

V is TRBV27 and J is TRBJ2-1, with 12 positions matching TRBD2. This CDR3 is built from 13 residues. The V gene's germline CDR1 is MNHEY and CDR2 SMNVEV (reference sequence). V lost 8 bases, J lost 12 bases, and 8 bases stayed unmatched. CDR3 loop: CASGPGLAGGQFF. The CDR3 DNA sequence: TGTGCCAGCGGCCCGGGACTAGCGGGCGGGCAGTTCTTC.

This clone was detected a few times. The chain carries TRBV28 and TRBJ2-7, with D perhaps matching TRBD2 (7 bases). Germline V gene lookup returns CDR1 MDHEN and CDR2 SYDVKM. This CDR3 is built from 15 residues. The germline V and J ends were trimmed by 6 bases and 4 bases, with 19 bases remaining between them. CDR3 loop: CASSLWWGGGYEQYF. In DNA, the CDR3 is TGTGCCAGCAGCCTATGGTGGGGGGGCGGTTACGAGCAGTACTTC.

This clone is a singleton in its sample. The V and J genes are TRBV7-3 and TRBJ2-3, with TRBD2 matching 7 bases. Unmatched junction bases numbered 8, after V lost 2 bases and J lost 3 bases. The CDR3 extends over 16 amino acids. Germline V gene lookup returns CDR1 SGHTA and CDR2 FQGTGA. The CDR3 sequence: CASSLGLAVTTDTQYF. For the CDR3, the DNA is TGTGCCAGCAGCTTAGGGCTAGCGGTCACTACAGATACGCAGTATTTT.

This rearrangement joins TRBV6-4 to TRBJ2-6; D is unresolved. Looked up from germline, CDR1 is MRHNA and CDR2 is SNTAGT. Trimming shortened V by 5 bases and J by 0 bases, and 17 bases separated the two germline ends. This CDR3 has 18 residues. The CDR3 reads CASSPLPPTYSGANVLTF. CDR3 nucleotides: TGTGCCAGCAGTCCCCTCCCACCAACCTACTCTGGGGCCAACGTCCTGACTTTC.